One sample yielded the 16 T cell receptor beta chains listed below, sequenced in a study of T cell repertoires in cytomegalovirus infection. These receptors have no known antigen. Via MiXCR, TCRdb re-called the reads, giving one row per CDR3 protein. The profile covers under 95,000 distinct CDR3 sequences, with under 55% appearing a single time and 85% to 95% taken by the ten largest. The material sequenced was CD8+ T cells from cultured PBMCs, taken from culture after CMV antigen stimulation. These receptors all stem from a human donor in good health (CMV status not recorded). Some clones in this sample may be carry-over from other donors' samples.

This chain uses TRBV27 with TRBJ1-2, with 9 bases matching TRBD1. The germline V gene has CDR1 MNHEY and CDR2 SMNVEV (reference sequence). The V segment lost 5 bases and the J segment 3 bases; nucleotides outside the gene matches: 4. The CDR3 sequence is 14 residues long. CDR3 nucleotides: TGTGCCAGCAGTCCCGGGACAGGGCACTATGGCTACACCTTC. Residues: CASSPGTGHYGYTF.

This clonotype occurred many times. The chain has TRBV7-2 and TRBJ1-5; D is unresolved. This CDR3 comprises 15 residues. Germline lookup yields CDR1 SGHTA and CDR2 FQGNSA. Trimming removed 1 base from V and 1 base from J, with 8 bases in between. This CDR3 reads CASSLDGLSNQPQHF. The CDR3 DNA reads TGTGCCAGCAGCTTAGACGGACTCAGCAATCAGCCCCAGCATTTT.

This clonotype has more than one count but fewer than ten. The rearrangement uses TRBV6-2 or TRBV6-3 and TRBJ1-2; D not certain. CDR1 MNHEY and CDR2 SVGEGT come from the germline V gene. The V and J ends lost 4 bases and 2 bases respectively, with 23 bases between them. The length of the CDR3 is 18 residues. In DNA form, the CDR3 reads TGTGCCAGCAGTTTACTACGTCTCCCACTGGACCTCAACTATGGCTACACCTTC. It encodes CASSLLRLPLDLNYGYTF.

The chain recombines TRBV5-1 with TRBJ1-1; 10 nucleotides match TRBD1. The J segment lost 4 bases and the V segment lost 4 bases, leaving 4 bases of the junction unmatched. From germline, CDR1 is SGHRS and CDR2 YFSETQ. The CDR3 extends over 14 amino acids. DNA of the CDR3: TGCGCCAGCAGCGAAGACAGGGGGCTCACTGAAGCTTTCTTT. Translation gives CASSEDRGLTEAFF. Combining the CDR3 with reference TRBV5-1 and TRBJ1-1 gives the whole variable domain KAGVTQTPRYLIKTRGQQVTLSCSPISGHRSVSWYQQTPGQGLQFLFEYFSETQRNKGNFPGRFSGRQFSNSRSEMNVSTLELGDSALYLCASSEDRGLTEAFFGQGTRLTVV.

The CDR3 region is CASSEQGHPSSYNEQFF. The CDR3 bases are TGTGCCAGCAGTGAACAGGGACACCCGAGCTCCTACAATGAGCAGTTCTTC. The chain carries TRBV2 and TRBJ2-1; D may be TRBD1 (6 bases). CDR1 is SNHLY, CDR2 FYNNEI, per germline. Deletions cut 2 bases from V and 0 bases from J, with 14 bases between. The CDR3 spans 17 residues. The full variable domain, its missing parts supplied by reference TRBV2 and TRBJ2-1, is EPEVTQTPSHQVTQMGQEVILRCVPISNHLYFYWYRQILGQKVEFLVSFYNNEISEKSEIFDDQFSVERPDGSNFTLKIRSTKLEDSAMYFCASSEQGHPSSYNEQFFGPGTRLTVL.

This clonotype has more than one count but fewer than ten. CDR3: CASSRTSGRDTQYF. CDR3 DNA sequence: TGTGCCAGCAGCCGGACTAGCGGGAGAGATACGCAGTATTTT. The genes are TRBV7-8 and TRBJ2-3; TRBD2 matches 13 bases. V trimming: 5 bases; J trimming: 5 bases; junction bases outside the gene matches: 1. Looked up from germline, CDR1 is SGHVS and CDR2 is FQNEAQ. CDR3 length: 14 residues. The entire variable domain, with the rest obtained from reference TRBV7-8 and TRBJ2-3, is as follows: GAGVSQSPRYKVAKRGQDVALRCDPISGHVSLFWYQQALGQGPEFLTYFQNEAQLDKSGLPSDRFFAERPEGSVSTLKIQRTQQEDSAVYLCASSRTSGRDTQYFGPGTRLTVL.

The V call is TRBV4-1, the J call TRBJ1-2; D gene unclear. V was clipped by 1 base and J by 6 bases, with 12 bases between them. The CDR3 has 14 residues. Germline values: CDR1 MGHRA, CDR2 YSYEKL. The CDR3 DNA is TGCGCCAGCAGCCAAGTTGTTGAGGACGATGGCTACACCTTC. It codes for CASSQVVEDDGYTF.

The rearrangement links TRBV19 to TRBJ2-5; 12 bases line up with TRBD2. Germline CDR1 LNHDA, CDR2 SQIVND (reference sequence). Trimming took 3 bases from V and 2 from J; bases not matched to a gene: 4. The CDR3 contains 16 residues. CDR3 residues: CASSIGTSGRQETQYF. CDR3 sequence (DNA): TGTGCCAGTAGTATCGGTACTAGCGGGAGGCAAGAGACCCAGTACTTC.

This clonotype appeared a few times. This chain links TRBV19 with TRBJ1-5; D unresolved. Germline V gene sequence: CDR1 LNHDA, CDR2 SQIVND (reference sequence). The germline V and J ends were trimmed by 6 bases and 0 bases, with 12 bases remaining between them. The CDR3 loop spans 15 amino acids. In nucleotides, the CDR3 is TGTGCCAGTAGCCTCCGGCGGGATAGCAATCAGCCCCAGCATTTT. This codes for CASSLRRDSNQPQHF.

This clonotype came up a few times. This chain links TRBV12-3 or TRBV12-4 with TRBJ1-4; D gene unclear. Deletions cut 5 bases from V and 4 bases from J, with 14 bases between. This CDR3 is built from 15 residues. The CDR3 bases are TGTGCCAGCAGTCATTCCAACGGCCATAATGAAAAACTGTTTTTT. Amino acids: CASSHSNGHNEKLFF.

The rearrangement joins TRBV30 to TRBJ2-2; D call uncertain. Trimming cost V 3 bases and J 1 base, with 6 bases left between them. Germline V gives CDR1 GTSNPN, CDR2 SVGIG (reference sequence). The CDR3 is 13 amino acids. CDR3 residues: CAWSGENTGELFF. CDR3 nucleotides: TGTGCCTGGAGCGGCGAGAACACCGGGGAGCTGTTTTTT.

The rearrangement uses TRBV30 and TRBJ2-7; weak D call: TRBD2 (5 bases). The CDR3 runs 11 residues. The germline V gene encodes CDR1 GTSNPN and CDR2 SVGIG (reference sequence). V was pared by 5 bases and J by 3 bases, with 8 bases between. In nucleotides, the CDR3 is TGTGCCTGGGGCCGGGGCTACGAGCAGTACTTC. It encodes CAWGRGYEQYF.

This clonotype has a handful of counts. The chain combines TRBV4-1 with TRBJ2-5; 10 nucleotides line up with TRBD2. This CDR3 contains 16 residues. J lost 5 bases, V lost 1 base, and 7 bases had no gene match. Germline values: CDR1 MGHRA, CDR2 YSYEKL. The CDR3 sequence is CASSQASGRAGETQYF. As DNA, the CDR3 is TGCGCCAGCAGCCAAGCCAGCGGGAGGGCCGGGGAGACCCAGTACTTC.

The V call is TRBV6-2 or TRBV6-3, the J call TRBJ2-1; 11 bases are shared with TRBD2. V lost 0 bases to trimming and J lost 3 bases; unmatched junction nucleotides: 13. CDR1 and CDR2 (germline): MNHEY, SVGEGT. The CDR3 loop spans 20 amino acids. This CDR3 is CASSYSRRTVAGGGYNEQFF. CDR3 nucleotide sequence: TGTGCCAGCAGTTACTCGAGAAGGACTGTAGCGGGAGGGGGCTACAATGAGCAGTTCTTC.

This clonotype came up a few times. The chain recombines TRBV2 with TRBJ2-3; 10 positions agree with TRBD2. The germline V gene has CDR1 SNHLY and CDR2 FYNNEI. The CDR3 runs to 14 residues. J was trimmed by 4 bases and V by 6 bases; bases with no gene match: 4. CDR3 amino acids: CASRASGGADTQYF. CDR3 sequence (DNA): TGTGCCAGCAGGGCTAGCGGGGGCGCAGATACGCAGTATTTT.

The chain uses TRBV11-1 and TRBJ2-7; 8 bases are shared with TRBD1. The J segment lost 0 bases and the V segment lost 4 bases, leaving 8 bases of the junction unmatched. This CDR3 region has 16 residues. Germline values: CDR1 SGHAT, CDR2 FQDESV (reference sequence). The CDR3 DNA is TGTGCCAGCAGCTCCTACCCTCAGGGGGCCTCCTACGAGCAGTACTTC. It yields the protein CASSSYPQGASYEQYF.